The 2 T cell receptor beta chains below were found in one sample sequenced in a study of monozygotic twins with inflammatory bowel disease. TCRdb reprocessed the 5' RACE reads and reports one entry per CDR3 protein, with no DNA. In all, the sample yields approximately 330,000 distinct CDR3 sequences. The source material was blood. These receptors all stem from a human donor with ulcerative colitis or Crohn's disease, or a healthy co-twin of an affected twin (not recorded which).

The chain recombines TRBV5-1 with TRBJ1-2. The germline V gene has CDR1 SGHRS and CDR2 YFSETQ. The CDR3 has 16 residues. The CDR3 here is CASSFDLDGRPYGYTF. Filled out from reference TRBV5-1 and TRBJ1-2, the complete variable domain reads KAGVTQTPRYLIKTRGQQVTLSCSPISGHRSVSWYQQTPGQGLQFLFEYFSETQRNKGNFPGRFSGRQFSNSRSEMNVSTLELGDSALYLCASSFDLDGRPYGYTFGSGTRLTVV.

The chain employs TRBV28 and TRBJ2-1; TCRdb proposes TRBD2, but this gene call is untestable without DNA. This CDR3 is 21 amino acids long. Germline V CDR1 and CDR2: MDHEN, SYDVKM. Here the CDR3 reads CASSFGAGTSGKLASYNEQFF.